This T cell receptor (beta chain) is from a study of molecular identifiers for immune sequencing clone quantification. This clonotype was recorded at least ten times. The target antigen is unknown. TCRdb passed the PCR reads through MiXCR, listing each CDR3 protein once. The table lists some 320,000 distinct CDR3 sequences, roughly 24% of them singletons. Findings and caveats of the study: Clones with over 20 RNA copies captured over 98% of effector molecules but under 1% of naive ones.

Isolation of naive CD8 T cells was achieved by sorting on a CD8+CD4-CCR7+CD45RA+ phenotype. The CDR3 covers 13 residues. CDR1 is GTSNPN, CDR2 SVGIG, per germline (reference sequence). Trimming removed 5 bases at V and 3 bases at J, with 14 bases between. Sequencing used naive CD8+ T cells from blood, with Jurkat cell RNA spiked in. Regarding subset: FACS-sorted CD8+CD4-CCR7+CD45RA+ naive T cells. The TCR comes from a human donor in good health. Some libraries in this study had Jurkat cell RNA spiked in. This chain uses TRBV30 with TRBJ2-7; no definite D call. This chain's CDR3 is CAWDDDLNYEQYF. Written as DNA, the CDR3 is TGTGCCTGGGATGACGACCTGAACTACGAGCAGTACTTC.